Following are 26 T cell receptor beta chains from one sample sequenced in a study of molecular identifiers for immune sequencing clone quantification. TCRdb re-called the PCR reads through MiXCR, storing one row per CDR3 protein. Here the sample spans around 460,000 distinct CDR3 sequences, 20% to 25% being singletons. Input material: naive CD8+ T cells from blood, with Jurkat cell RNA spiked in. Subset meaning: FACS-sorted CD8+CD4-CCR7+CD45RA+ naive T cells. These receptors were collected from a human donor in good health. Some libraries in this study had Jurkat cell RNA spiked in.

The chain joins TRBV27 to TRBJ1-5; D unclear. Germline-derived CDR1 and CDR2 are MNHEY and SMNVEV (reference sequence). Trimming took off 0 bases at V and 3 bases at J, with 12 bases between the two ends. The CDR3 totals 16 residues. This CDR3 reads CASSLSSSYLNQPQHF. The CDR3 DNA reads as TGTGCCAGCAGTTTATCGTCGAGTTACCTCAATCAGCCCCAGCATTTT.

As for this clonotype: It may be a read error: a sequence one base away is much more abundant. The chain couples TRBV24-1 to TRBJ2-4; the D is unclear. The germline V and J ends were trimmed by 8 bases and 3 bases, with 19 bases remaining between them. CDR3 length equals 16 residues. In germline, CDR1 is KGHDR, CDR2 SFDVKD. The DNA of the CDR3 is TGTGCCACCACCCAGGACGGACGTTTAGGCAAAAACATTCAGTACTTC. It encodes CATTQDGRLGKNIQYF.

This clonotype was detected only a few times. V and J are TRBV27 and TRBJ1-5, with TRBD1 matching over 11 bases. In germline, CDR1 is MNHEY, CDR2 SMNVEV (reference sequence). The length of the CDR3 is 15 residues. J lost 4 bases, V lost 8 bases, and 7 bases had no gene match. In DNA form, the CDR3 reads TGTGCCAGCGGATCGGGGGACAGGGGGAATCAGCCCCAGCATTTT. It yields the protein CASGSGDRGNQPQHF.

CDR3 sequence: CSVEKGNYEQYF. The CDR3 DNA follows: TGCAGCGTTGAAAAGGGTAACTACGAGCAGTACTTC. This sequence joins TRBV29-1 and TRBJ2-7; D is unresolved. V dropped 2 bases and J dropped 3 bases, with 8 bases sitting between them. The CDR3 covers 12 residues. Germline CDR1 is SQVTM and CDR2 is ANQGSEA.

This clonotype was picked up a small number of times. This sequence joins TRBV28 and TRBJ2-3, with 13 bases fitting TRBD2. The CDR3 totals 18 residues. Germline trimming cut 4 bases from V and 2 bases from J; bases unmatched to any gene: 9. Germline V gene lookup returns CDR1 MDHEN and CDR2 SYDVKM. CDR3 DNA sequence: TGTGCCAGCAGTTCCCCACTAGCGGGAGGGTCCCCCACAGATACGCAGTATTTT. Its translation is CASSSPLAGGSPTDTQYF.

V usage is TRBV24-1 and J usage is TRBJ2-1; tentative D call: TRBD2 (5 bases). The CDR3 loop spans 16 amino acids. CDR1 is KGHDR, CDR2 SFDVKD, per germline. The V end was cut by 4 bases, the J end by 0 bases, with 12 bases between. This CDR3 reads CATSDTLGISYNEQFF. The CDR3, as DNA: TGTGCCACCAGTGACACACTAGGGATCTCCTACAATGAGCAGTTCTTC.

This clonotype appeared many times. The chain joins TRBV19 to TRBJ1-3; D gene unclear. This CDR3 is 13 amino acids long. Germline loops: CDR1 LNHDA, CDR2 SQIVND (reference sequence). V was shortened by 10 bases and J by 0 bases, with 10 bases between the two germline ends. CDR3 coding DNA: TGTGCCACCGCGTGGGGCTCTGGAAACACCATATATTTT. It codes for CATAWGSGNTIYF.

This clonotype was recorded at least ten times. Written as DNA, the CDR3 is TGTGCCAGCAGCCAACTAGCCGGGACAGAGCGCACAGATACGCAGTATTTT. Its protein product is CASSQLAGTERTDTQYF. The chain carries TRBV3-1 and TRBJ2-3; 7 bases are a match to TRBD1. Germline-derived CDR1 and CDR2 are LGHDT and YNNKEL (reference sequence). This CDR3 has 17 amino acids. The junction had 9 bases not matched to a gene; V was cut back by 2 bases and J by 1 base.

This clonotype was counted at least ten times. The V call is TRBV27, the J call TRBJ2-7; 11 bases match TRBD2. V was pared by 5 bases and J by 4 bases, with 7 bases of the junction left unmatched. There are 15 residues in the CDR3. Germline loops: CDR1 MNHEY, CDR2 SMNVEV (reference sequence). The DNA of the CDR3 is TGTGCCAGCAGTCTGGACCCTAGCGGGAGGTACGAGCAGTACTTC. The encoded protein is CASSLDPSGRYEQYF.

The chain joins TRBV5-3 to TRBJ2-2, with 8 positions matching TRBD2. TRBV5-3 is given ORF status, its function remaining uncertain. The CDR3 is made up of 15 amino acids. V was clipped by 8 bases and J by 4 bases; unmatched bases: 10. The DNA of the CDR3 is TGTGCCAGCACCCCGGGGGGGTTGGCCACCGGGGAGCTGTTTTTT. It specifies CASTPGGLATGELFF.

This clonotype occurred many times. The chain has TRBV4-3 and TRBJ2-7; no firm D call. Trimming took off 0 bases at V and 1 base at J, with 10 bases between the two ends. Germline CDR1 and CDR2: LGHNA and YSLEER. The CDR3 covers 15 residues. This CDR3 is CASSQEVSVSYEQYF. CDR3 coding DNA: TGCGCCAGCAGCCAAGAGGTCAGTGTATCCTACGAGCAGTACTTC.

Comment on this clonotype: A much larger clone differs by one base, so this may be a read error. In DNA form, the CDR3 reads TGCAGTGCGACAGGCGCCAGGGTCCCCACAGTCACAGATACGCAGTATTTT. This translates into CSATGARVPTVTDTQYF. V is TRBV20-1 and J is TRBJ2-3, with D maybe TRBD1 (6 bases). The CDR3 sequence is 17 residues long. Germline lookup yields CDR1 DFQATT and CDR2 SNEGSKA (reference sequence). V lost 6 bases and J lost 2, with 24 bases in between.

Ten or more counts support this clonotype. V usage is TRBV6-2 or TRBV6-3 and J usage is TRBJ2-2, with D possibly matching TRBD1 (5 bases). Germline values: CDR1 MNHEY, CDR2 SVGEGT. The V end lost 5 bases, the J end lost 0 bases, and 16 bases lay between the germline ends. This CDR3 is 17 amino acids long. In nucleotides, the CDR3 is TGTGCCAGCAGTGACCGTCCTCGGACAACGAACACCGGGGAGCTGTTTTTT. Encoded protein: CASSDRPRTTNTGELFF.

This chain links TRBV7-8 with TRBJ2-7; no firm D call. The CDR3 length is 14 residues. Trimming removed 7 bases from V and 3 bases from J, with 16 bases in between. Germline V gives CDR1 SGHVS, CDR2 FQNEAQ. CDR3 protein: CASTRTVSFYEQYF. CDR3 coding DNA: TGTGCCAGCACAAGGACGGTGAGCTTCTACGAGCAGTACTTC.

A word on this clonotype: Given the absence of the conserved phenylalanine or tryptophan at the CDR3 end, a read error is likely. This sequence joins TRBV19 and TRBJ2-3; D remains unclear. Per the germline V gene, CDR1 is LNHDA and CDR2 is SQIVND (reference sequence). The CDR3 contains 13 residues. V was clipped by 5 bases and J by 0 bases, with 6 bases between them. The CDR3, as DNA: TGTGCCAGTAGTGCCTCCAGCACAGATACGCAGTATTCT. Residues: CASSASSTDTQYS.

Note on this clonotype: An end of the junction differs from the germline gene, which may be a read error. The rearrangement uses TRBV7-2 and TRBJ1-2, with TRBD1 identical over 7 bases. The CDR3 has 14 amino acids. Germline V gene lookup returns CDR1 SGHTA and CDR2 FQGNSA. CDR3 sequence (DNA): TGTGCCAGCGGCTTGAACAGGGGATTAGACGGCTACACCTTC. Translation gives CASGLNRGLDGYTF.

A note on this clonotype: One base away lies a much larger clone, so this may be a sequencing read error. The chain employs TRBV7-9 and TRBJ1-1; TRBD1 matches 7 bases. Germline V gene data show CDR1 as SEHNR and CDR2 as FQNEAQ (reference sequence). The CDR3 has 15 residues. CDR3 sequence reads: CASSLAGQTNTEASF. The CDR3 DNA reads TGTGCCAGCAGCTTAGCGGGACAGACAAACACTGAAGCTTCCTTT.

This clonotype showed up just a few times. The gene calls are TRBV20-1 and TRBJ1-5; possibly TRBD1 for D (6 bases). Deletions cut 6 bases from V and 0 bases from J, with 21 bases between. CDR3 length: 17 residues. The germline V gene has CDR1 DFQATT and CDR2 SNEGSKA (reference sequence). The chain's CDR3 is CSATKPGHLYSNQPQHF. CDR3 bases: TGCAGTGCAACCAAGCCGGGACACCTATATAGCAATCAGCCCCAGCATTTT.

V and J are TRBV29-1 and TRBJ2-7; a possible D gene is TRBD1 (6 bases). The CDR3 is made up of 16 amino acids. Trimming took 1 base from V and 0 from J, leaving 16 bases between them. The germline V gene has CDR1 SQVTM and CDR2 ANQGSEA. The chain's CDR3 is CSVEGWGQYDSYEQYF. CDR3 in DNA: TGCAGCGTTGAAGGTTGGGGGCAGTATGACTCCTACGAGCAGTACTTC.

The sample holds a few counts of this clonotype. This sequence joins TRBV27 and TRBJ2-2; D might be TRBD1 (6 bases). Germline-derived CDR1 and CDR2 are MNHEY and SMNVEV (reference sequence). V shed 3 bases and J shed 6 bases, with 11 bases lying between them. The CDR3 runs 14 residues. The CDR3 DNA is TGTGCCAGCAGTTTCAGGGGAGTCGCCGGGGAGCTGTTTTTT. It codes for CASSFRGVAGELFF.

This clonotype turned up a few times. The CDR3, as DNA: TGTGCCAGCAGCTCACAGGCGGACCCCTACGAGCAGTACTTC. Residues: CASSSQADPYEQYF. This rearrangement joins TRBV7-9 to TRBJ2-7; D is possibly TRBD1 (5 bases). The length of the CDR3 is 14 residues. The germline CDR1 and CDR2 sequences are SEHNR and FQNEAQ (reference sequence). Trimming cost V 4 bases and J 2 bases, with 12 bases left between them.

This clonotype has at least ten counts. The rearrangement links TRBV29-1 to TRBJ2-7; D possibly corresponds to TRBD2 (6 bases). CDR3 size: 13 residues. Trimming cost V 6 bases and J 4 bases, with 16 bases left between them. Germline V lookup: CDR1 SQVTM, CDR2 ANQGSEA. This CDR3 reads CSVATGLQYEQYF. Here the CDR3 DNA reads TGCAGCGTAGCGACGGGACTCCAATACGAGCAGTACTTC.

Notes on this clonotype: This clone may be a read error of a much larger clone one base away. The gene calls are TRBV4-3 and TRBJ2-7; D call uncertain. This CDR3 has 13 residues. Trimming cost V 1 base and J 3 bases, with 7 bases left between them. Germline loops: CDR1 LGHNA, CDR2 YSLEER. The CDR3 loop is CASSQGANYEQYF. CDR3 in DNA: TGCGCCAGCAGCCAAGGGGCTAACTACGAGCAGTACTTC.

The sample holds many counts of this clonotype. CDR3 nucleotide sequence: TGTGCCAGTTTTGGAGCGGGGGGGCACAATGAGCAGTTCTTC. Amino acid sequence: CASFGAGGHNEQFF. This rearrangement joins TRBV6-5 to TRBJ2-1, with 10 bases aligning to TRBD2. The CDR3 totals 14 residues. V shed 9 bases, J shed 5 bases, and the junction held 7 bases outside the gene matches. Germline V gene sequence: CDR1 MNHEY, CDR2 SVGAGI.

This clonotype was detected ten times or more. V is TRBV28 and J is TRBJ1-5, with D unresolved. Germline CDR1 MDHEN, CDR2 SYDVKM. V was shortened by 2 bases and J by 5 bases, with 13 bases between the two germline ends. The CDR3 totals 15 residues. CDR3: CASSLRVGAYQPQHF. CDR3 bases: TGTGCCAGCAGTTTAAGGGTGGGCGCGTATCAGCCCCAGCATTTT.

The J gene is TRBJ2-7, the V gene TRBV29-1; D remains ambiguous. The V and J ends lost 0 bases and 6 bases respectively, with 9 bases between them. This CDR3 has 12 amino acids. Germline CDR1 reads SQVTM; CDR2 reads ANQGSEA. CDR3 nucleotide sequence: TGCAGCGTTGAAGATCAAATAAGCGAGCAGTACTTC. Protein product: CSVEDQISEQYF.